This note documents a single TCR beta chain sequence. What it binds is not known. 60 Vbeta and 13 Jbeta primers were used in PCR. Libraries were prepared by immunoSEQ multiplex PCR; TCRdb keeps only in-frame clonotypes and omits some of them. Its table records approximately 30,000 clones. The data originate from a study of cytomegalovirus exposure and HLA in healthy donors. Background on the study: Within the Caucasian-associated ancestry cluster were 81% of the 350 to 400 genotyped donors. General study points: Most TCR beta V segments were productive about 87% or about 30% of the time in an earlier analysis. One cluster of highly shared sequence variants probably arose as a sequencing artifact. Most TCR sequences were seen very rarely across donors, but some public TCRs occurred in many.

The source of this sequence is a woman between 35 and 50 years old in good health and CMV-seropositive. The sample taken for sequencing was PBMCs.

The CDR3 DNA is TGCAGCGCCGGAATTTCGGGGGAGCAGTACTTC. It is translated as CSAGISGEQYF. The chain combines TRBV29-1 with TRBJ2-7, with D possibly being TRBD2 (5 bases). The CDR3 runs 11 residues. V was trimmed by 7 bases and J by 7 bases, leaving 14 bases between them. From germline, CDR1 is SQVTM and CDR2 ANQGSEA.